This T cell receptor (beta chain) was sequenced in a study of T cells in Graves' hyperthyroidism and ophthalmopathy. Amplification targeted TCR beta CDR3 regions from RNA transcripts. With the HTBI primer set, the TCR CDR3 went through a first round of RT-PCR. TCRdb fed the multiplex PCR reads into MiXCR, producing one record per CDR3 protein. The table has some 620,000 distinct CDR3 sequences, 15% to 20% seen once. The CDR3 is 15 residues long. Per germline, CDR1 MNHEY and CDR2 SVGEGT. V shed 4 bases and J shed 3 bases, with 14 bases lying between them. The TCR comes from a woman aged 25-40 years with Graves' hyperthyroidism. The rearrangement joins TRBV6-2 or TRBV6-3 to TRBJ2-3; TRBD1 or TRBD2 may be the D gene (6 bases each). Input material: blood. CDR3 sequence reads: CASSSYRGTTDTQYF. CDR3 sequence (DNA): TGTGCCAGCAGTTCCTACCGGGGGACAACAGATACGCAGTATTTT.